A single sample is the source of the 28 T cell receptor beta chains below, sequenced in a study of OX40 agonist ivuxolimab in advanced cancers. TCRdb's copy holds only in-frame clones and misses some; the assay was immunoSEQ multiplex PCR. Here the sample spans roughly 38,000 clones, 74% being singletons. The sequencing here drew on CD4+ or CD8+ T cells sorted from blood, taken in a trial of the OX40 agonist ivuxolimab. These receptors were taken from an adult with an advanced solid tumor such as melanoma, head and neck, liver or kidney cancer.

This clone was counted a few times. The rearrangement joins TRBV7-9 to TRBJ1-6, with D possibly being TRBD1 (6 bases). The V end was cut by 8 bases, the J end by 6 bases, with 17 bases between. The V gene's germline CDR1 is SEHNR and CDR2 FQNEAQ (reference sequence). The CDR3 length is 15 residues. CDR3 sequence: CASGAQGLTNSPLHF. The CDR3 DNA reads as TGTGCCAGCGGCGCACAGGGACTGACTAATTCACCCCTCCACTTT.

CDR3: CSVAENSNQPQHF. The CDR3 bases are TGCAGCGTTGCGGAAAATAGCAATCAGCCCCAGCATTTT. The chain combines TRBV29-1 with TRBJ1-5; no clear D gene. The germline gives CDR1 SQVTM, CDR2 ANQGSEA. The V gene lost 4 bases and the J gene lost 0 bases, with 7 bases spanning the gap. The CDR3 loop spans 13 amino acids.

This chain connects TRBV5-1 to TRBJ2-1; 8 bases align to TRBD2. Trimming at V came to 7 bases and at J to 8 bases, leaving 8 bases not matched to a gene. CDR3 length: 13 residues. CDR1 and CDR2 from the germline V gene are SGHRS and YFSETQ. CDR3 sequence (DNA): TGCGCCAGCGGCGGGGGGACCTGGGATGAGCAGTTCTTC. This codes for CASGGGTWDEQFF.

This clone was found once. Mismatch with germline at one junction end may stem from a read error. The rearrangement links TRBV19 to TRBJ2-1; 11 bases match TRBD2. The CDR3 runs 16 residues. Germline assignment: CDR1 LNHDA and CDR2 SQIVND (reference sequence). The CDR3 spells CASSTTSGGFYNEQFF. In DNA, the CDR3 is TGTGCCAGCAGTACTACTAGCGGGGGATTCTACAATGAGCAGTTCTTC. Full variable domain (outside the CDR3, taken from reference TRBV19 and TRBJ2-1): DGGITQSPKYLFRKEGQNVTLSCEQNLNHDAMYWYRQDPGQGLRLIYYSQIVNDFQKGDIAEGYSVSREKKESFPLTVTSAQKNPTAFYLCASSTTSGGFYNEQFFGPGTRLTVL.

The chain links TRBV4-1 to TRBJ1-4, with a tentative D call TRBD1 (5 bases). CDR3 length: 13 residues. The germline V and J ends were trimmed by 1 base and 10 bases, with 10 bases remaining between them. From germline, CDR1 is MGHRA and CDR2 YSYEKL. Here the CDR3 reads CASSQGGPGKLFF. CDR3 nucleotide sequence: TGCGCCAGCAGCCAAGGGGGCCCCGGAAAACTGTTTTTT.

The rearrangement links TRBV11-2 to TRBJ1-1, with TRBD1 matching over 9 bases. From germline, CDR1 is SGHAT and CDR2 FQNNGV. The CDR3 runs to 15 residues. V shed 5 bases, J shed 6 bases, and the junction held 10 bases outside the gene matches. The CDR3 spells CASSARQGVRAEAFF. DNA of the CDR3: TGTGCCAGCAGCGCCCGACAGGGGGTTAGGGCTGAAGCTTTCTTT.

This chain uses TRBV25-1 with TRBJ1-2, with TRBD1 identical over 7 bases. Germline-derived CDR1 and CDR2 are MGHDK and SYGVNS. V was clipped by 3 bases and J by 11 bases; unmatched bases: 6. The CDR3 totals 12 residues. CDR3 amino acids: CASSERDRRYTF. Written as DNA, the CDR3 is TGTGCCAGCAGTGAGCGGGACAGACGTTACACCTTC.

The rearrangement uses TRBV6-1 and TRBJ2-7, with D perhaps assigned TRBD1 or TRBD2 (5 bases each). From germline, CDR1 is MNHNS and CDR2 SASEGT. This CDR3 has 13 amino acids. V lost 8 bases and J 0 bases, leaving 11 bases between the germline ends. CDR3 amino acids: CASFGTTSYEQYF. The DNA of the CDR3 is TGTGCCAGCTTTGGGACGACCTCCTACGAGCAGTACTTC.

The gene calls are TRBV4-1 and TRBJ1-4, with unresolved D. V was cut by 4 bases and J by 2 bases, with 17 bases left in between. The CDR3 consists of 17 residues. Germline V lookup: CDR1 MGHRA, CDR2 YSYEKL. For the CDR3, the DNA is TGCGCCAGCAGCCCAGAGCCGGGATTTAGGACTAATGAAAAACTGTTTTTT. Translation gives CASSPEPGFRTNEKLFF.

The rearrangement joins TRBV7-2 to TRBJ2-3, with D unresolved. Germline V gene data show CDR1 as SGHTA and CDR2 as FQGNSA. V gave up 3 bases and J gave up 1 base, with 8 bases separating them. This CDR3 is 14 amino acids long. This chain's CDR3 is CASSFSWGTDTQYF. The CDR3 coding sequence is TGTGCCAGCAGCTTCTCATGGGGCACAGATACGCAGTATTTT.

The chain couples TRBV30 to TRBJ1-2; maybe TRBD1 (5 bases). The CDR3 contains 14 residues. Trimming took off 7 bases at V and 2 bases at J, with 17 bases between the two ends. Germline CDR1 and CDR2: GTSNPN and SVGIG (reference sequence). The CDR3, as DNA: TGTGCCTCCCCTTGGGGACGGCGCAACTATGGCTACACCTTC. Encoded protein: CASPWGRRNYGYTF.

The chain links TRBV29-1 to TRBJ2-7; 7 bases match TRBD2. After removal of 6 bases from V and 6 bases from J, the junction contained 11 bases not matched to a gene. The CDR3 covers 13 residues. Germline CDR1 is SQVTM and CDR2 is ANQGSEA. The CDR3 coding sequence is TGCAGCGTGGGGAGGGCCGACCTTCCCGAGCAGTACGTC. Protein: CSVGRADLPEQYV.

The chain couples TRBV2 to TRBJ1-1; D might be TRBD1 (6 bases). The length of the CDR3 is 10 residues. CDR1 SNHLY and CDR2 FYNNEI come from the germline V gene. Trimming removed 9 bases from V and 10 bases from J, with 12 bases in between. The CDR3: CASITGRAFF. The CDR3 DNA sequence: TGTGCCAGTATCACAGGGAGAGCTTTCTTT.

This clone was seen more than once but under ten times. The chain uses TRBV19 and TRBJ2-2; 10 bases are shared with TRBD1. Germline loops: CDR1 LNHDA, CDR2 SQIVND (reference sequence). V gave up 5 bases and J gave up 7 bases; unmatched junction bases: 7. The CDR3 has 15 amino acids. CDR3 residues: CASSVTGGSYGELFF. The CDR3 nucleotides read TGTGCCAGTAGTGTGACAGGGGGCTCGTACGGGGAGCTGTTTTTT.

The chain employs TRBV19 and TRBJ2-5, with D unclear. The length of the CDR3 is 13 residues. Trimming took 5 bases from V and 2 from J, leaving 9 bases between them. Germline assignment: CDR1 LNHDA and CDR2 SQIVND (reference sequence). Written as DNA, the CDR3 is TGTGCCAGTAGTCCTAGGGCGCAAGAGACCCAGTACTTC. Encoded protein: CASSPRAQETQYF.

The chain recombines TRBV6-4 with TRBJ2-7, with 7 bases identical to TRBD2. The CDR3 sequence is 21 residues long. J lost 0 bases, V lost 0 bases, and 20 bases had no gene match. CDR1 and CDR2 (germline): MRHNA, SNTAGT. The chain's CDR3 is CASSDSIYWRGSILSSYEQYV. The CDR3 nucleotides read TGTGCCAGCAGTGACTCGATATATTGGCGGGGGAGCATACTGAGCTCCTACGAGCAGTACGTC.

The J gene is TRBJ1-2, the V gene TRBV5-6, with 9 positions matching TRBD1. Germline V gene lookup returns CDR1 SGHDT and CDR2 YYEEEE. The CDR3 totals 14 residues. The junction had 7 bases not matched to a gene; V was cut back by 3 bases and J by 7 bases. CDR3 region: CASSYRDRVSGYTF. The CDR3 nucleotides are TGTGCCAGCAGCTACCGGGACAGGGTTTCTGGCTACACCTTC. Complete variable domain (other parts from reference TRBV5-6 and TRBJ1-2): DAGVTQSPTHLIKTRGQQVTLRCSPKSGHDTVSWYQQALGQGPQFIFQYYEEEERQRGNFPDRFSGHQFPNYSSELNVNALLLGDSALYLCASSYRDRVSGYTFGSGTRLTVV.

This clone was picked up one time. The chain is built from TRBV28 and TRBJ1-2; D is unresolved. The ends were cut back, 6 bases at V and 3 bases at J, with 5 bases in the middle. This CDR3 region has 11 residues. Germline V gene lookup returns CDR1 MDHEN and CDR2 SYDVKM. CDR3 sequence reads: CASSGHYGYTF. For the CDR3, the DNA is TGTGCCAGCAGCGGTCACTATGGCTACACCTTC.

A few counts support this clone. Here the CDR3 DNA reads TGTGCCAGCAGTTTAGCGGGAAATGGCTACACCTTC. Its protein is CASSLAGNGYTF. The chain recombines TRBV27 with TRBJ1-2; D is uncertain. Germline CDR1 is MNHEY and CDR2 is SMNVEV (reference sequence). Deletions cut 2 bases from V and 6 bases from J, with 7 bases between. The CDR3 has 12 amino acids.

The V call is TRBV5-1, the J call TRBJ2-7; TRBD1 might be the D (5 bases). V lost 2 bases to trimming and J lost 6 bases, with 12 bases between them. The length of the CDR3 is 13 residues. Germline V gene lookup returns CDR1 SGHRS and CDR2 YFSETQ. The CDR3 nucleotides read TGCGCCAGCAGCTTTCAGGGTTCCCGCGAGCAGTACTTC. This gives the protein CASSFQGSREQYF.

The J gene is TRBJ1-4, the V gene TRBV6-6; no definite D call. With 2 bases removed from V and 8 bases from J, the gap between germline ends came to 15 bases. In germline, CDR1 is MNHNY, CDR2 SVGAGI (reference sequence). This CDR3 has 15 amino acids. The chain's CDR3 is CASSYAGEVGEKLFF. DNA of the CDR3: TGTGCCAGCAGTTACGCGGGAGAGGTGGGGGAAAAACTGTTTTTT.

The chain has TRBV6-1 and TRBJ2-5; D unresolved. The CDR3 extends over 14 amino acids. Germline V gene sequence: CDR1 MNHNS, CDR2 SASEGT. Trimming removed 11 bases from V and 0 bases from J, with 16 bases in between. The CDR3 DNA reads TGTGCCCCCCTAACGGGTGCGTACCAAGAGACCCAGTACTTC. This encodes CAPLTGAYQETQYF.

The chain recombines TRBV19 with TRBJ2-2, with D uncertain. This CDR3 has 14 amino acids. V lost 4 bases, J lost 4 bases, and 10 bases lay in between. Germline V gene lookup returns CDR1 LNHDA and CDR2 SQIVND (reference sequence). The CDR3 bases are TGTGCCAGTAGTAAACATGAGAGCACCGGGGAGCTGTTTTTT. It specifies CASSKHESTGELFF.

J is TRBJ1-2 and V is TRBV5-1; weak D call: TRBD1 (6 bases). Germline values: CDR1 SGHRS, CDR2 YFSETQ. The CDR3 spans 11 residues. Trimming stripped 7 bases from V and 6 bases from J, with 10 bases between. Here the CDR3 reads CASRQEDGYTF. Here the CDR3 DNA reads TGCGCCAGCCGACAGGAGGATGGCTACACCTTC.

The gene calls are TRBV2 and TRBJ1-5; D perhaps matches TRBD1 (5 bases). This CDR3 region has 15 residues. Trimming removed 8 bases at V and 6 bases at J, with 20 bases between. Looked up from germline, CDR1 is SNHLY and CDR2 is FYNNEI. The CDR3 DNA follows: TGTGCCAGCGTAGACCCCGCGAAGGGGCTTCAGCCCCAGCATTTT. This codes for CASVDPAKGLQPQHF.

In its sample, this clone was seen once. This sequence joins TRBV5-6 and TRBJ1-4; 9 bases are shared with TRBD1. The CDR3 is 17 residues long. The junction had 8 bases not matched to a gene; V was cut back by 4 bases and J by 1 base. Germline CDR1 and CDR2: SGHDT and YYEEEE. CDR3 residues: CASSLTGGAGTNEKLFF. The DNA for the CDR3 is TGTGCCAGCAGCCTCACAGGGGGCGCGGGAACTAATGAAAAACTGTTTTTT.

The J gene is TRBJ2-7, the V gene TRBV19; no reliable D call. V was pared by 7 bases and J by 2 bases, with 15 bases between. Germline V lookup: CDR1 LNHDA, CDR2 SQIVND (reference sequence). This CDR3 is 14 amino acids long. CDR3 bases: TGTGCCAGTAAAAGGTACCGCAGAACCTACGAGCAGTACTTC. Its translation is CASKRYRRTYEQYF. The full variable domain, with the rest looked up from reference TRBV19 and TRBJ2-7, is DGGITQSPKYLFRKEGQNVTLSCEQNLNHDAMYWYRQDPGQGLRLIYYSQIVNDFQKGDIAEGYSVSREKKESFPLTVTSAQKNPTAFYLCASKRYRRTYEQYFGPGTRLTVT.

This clone has more than one count but fewer than ten. Its ends do not fully match the called genes, so a read error is possible. The CDR3, as DNA: TGTGCCAGCAGCTTAGGAGCATTT. Protein: CASSLGAF. The chain carries TRBV7-9 and TRBJ1-1; D gene ambiguous. CDR3 length equals 8 residues. Germline CDR1 reads SEHNR; CDR2 reads FQNEAQ (reference sequence).